The rows below give T cell receptor beta chains drawn from one sample of a study of early T cells in non-severe SARS-CoV-2 infection. TCRdb reprocessed the 5' RACE reads with MiXCR, giving one entry per CDR3 protein. The data hold 25,000 to 30,000 distinct CDR3 sequences, with approximately 5.3% observed a single time. Sample: whole blood. Receptors originate from an adult who was a healthcare worker with PCR-confirmed SARS-CoV-2 infection or an uninfected control (not recorded which). Both conserved end residues are part of each CDR3. The order of the fields is J gene, V gene, clone size, CDR3 protein. Not every row has a clone size; where given, it reads once, few, many or a size class.

j_call: TRBJ2-1
v_call: TRBV29-1
clone_size: many
cdr3_aa: CSGRDSPNLNEQFF

j_call: TRBJ2-6
v_call: TRBV7-9
clone_size: -
cdr3_aa: CASSLGGRPWEGPRSGANVLTF

j_call: TRBJ2-1
v_call: TRBV10-3
clone_size: many
cdr3_aa: CAISQDPGSGNEQFF

j_call: TRBJ2-1
v_call: TRBV12-3/TRBV12-4
clone_size: many
cdr3_aa: CASIPRGRLNEQFF

j_call: TRBJ1-1
v_call: TRBV4-3
clone_size: many
cdr3_aa: CASSDGQGETEVFF

j_call: TRBJ2-1
v_call: TRBV28
clone_size: many
cdr3_aa: CASSGGTSGRHNEQFF

j_call: TRBJ2-1
v_call: TRBV11-2
clone_size: many
cdr3_aa: CASSFLPVAVPYNEQFF

j_call: TRBJ2-4
v_call: TRBV19
clone_size: many
cdr3_aa: CAAAGTGGIQYF

j_call: TRBJ1-5
v_call: TRBV28
clone_size: few
cdr3_aa: CASSFATGGGGQPHHF

j_call: TRBJ1-5
v_call: TRBV16
clone_size: many
cdr3_aa: CASSQVAESNQPQHF

j_call: TRBJ2-5
v_call: TRBV5-1
clone_size: many
cdr3_aa: CASSPSRRTQETQYF

j_call: TRBJ2-7
v_call: TRBV7-2
clone_size: few
cdr3_aa: CASSLAFGTVYEQYF

j_call: TRBJ2-1
v_call: TRBV28
clone_size: many
cdr3_aa: CASSNIRAGGFNEQFF

j_call: TRBJ1-5
v_call: TRBV20-1
clone_size: many
cdr3_aa: CSARPDPNQPQHF

j_call: TRBJ2-1
v_call: TRBV24-1
clone_size: few
cdr3_aa: CATSDRGQSSYNEQFF

j_call: TRBJ2-6
v_call: TRBV10-3
clone_size: many
cdr3_aa: CAISDSSGANVLTF

j_call: TRBJ2-1
v_call: TRBV5-1
clone_size: -
cdr3_aa: CASSSGQSLYNEQFF

j_call: TRBJ2-7
v_call: TRBV29-1
clone_size: many
cdr3_aa: CSPKGHDYEQYF

j_call: TRBJ2-7
v_call: TRBV27
clone_size: many
cdr3_aa: CASADRGPAYEQYF